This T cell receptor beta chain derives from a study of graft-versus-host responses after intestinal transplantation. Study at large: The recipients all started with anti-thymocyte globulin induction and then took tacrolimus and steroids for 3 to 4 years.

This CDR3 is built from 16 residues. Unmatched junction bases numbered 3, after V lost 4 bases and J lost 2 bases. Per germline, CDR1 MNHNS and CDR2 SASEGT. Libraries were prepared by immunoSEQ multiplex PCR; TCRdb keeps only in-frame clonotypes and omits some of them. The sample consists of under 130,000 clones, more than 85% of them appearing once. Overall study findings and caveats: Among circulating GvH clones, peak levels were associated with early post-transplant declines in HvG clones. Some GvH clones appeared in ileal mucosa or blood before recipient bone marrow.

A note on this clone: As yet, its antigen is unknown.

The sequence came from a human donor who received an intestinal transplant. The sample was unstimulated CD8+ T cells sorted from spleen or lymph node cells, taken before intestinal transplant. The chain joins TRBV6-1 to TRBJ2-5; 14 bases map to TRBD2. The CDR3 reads CASSGTSGGLQETQYF. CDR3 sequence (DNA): TGTGCCAGCAGTGGGACTAGCGGGGGGCTACAAGAGACCCAGTACTTC.